The next 10 T cell receptor beta chains were all read from a single sample in a study of spatial heterogeneity in lung cancer. Study findings and constraints: Tumors with more nonsynonymous mutations had more expanded intratumoral alpha and beta TCRs.

Their antigen targets remain unknown. As for time point: sample taken at primary tumor resection. A single record per CDR3 protein comes from TCRdb applying MiXCR to the 5' RACE reads. Of fewer than 9,500 distinct CDR3 sequences in the sample, approximately 8% were seen once. Sequenced here: lung tumor tissue, sampled at surgery. Source of these receptors: a male donor with early-stage non-small cell lung cancer.

This clonotype was seen repeatedly, ten times or more. The chain carries TRBV10-3 and TRBJ2-5; D not resolved. The CDR3 runs 12 residues. V lost 0 bases, J lost 5 bases, and 4 bases lay in between. From germline, CDR1 is ENHRY and CDR2 SYGVKD. DNA of the CDR3: TGTGCCATCAGTGAGTCGAGGGAGACCCAGTACTTC. Protein: CAISESRETQYF.

This clonotype appeared a few times. This chain uses TRBV6-2 or TRBV6-3 with TRBJ2-3; 11 bases are shared with TRBD2. V shed 6 bases and J 7 bases; nucleotides not matched to a gene: 9. The CDR3 has 15 residues. Germline assignment: CDR1 MNHEY and CDR2 SVGEGT. Written as DNA, the CDR3 is TGTGCCAGCAGCCGAGGGACTAGCGGATCACATACGCAGTATTTT. This gives the protein CASSRGTSGSHTQYF.

This clonotype was observed a few times. This chain connects TRBV5-4 to TRBJ2-3, with 10 bases aligning to TRBD2. Looked up from germline, CDR1 is SGHNT and CDR2 is YYREEE (reference sequence). V shed 3 bases, J shed 4 bases, and the junction held 5 bases outside the gene matches. The CDR3 length is 15 residues. The CDR3 nucleotides read TGTGCCAGCAGCTCTAGCGGGGGTTGGGCAGATACGCAGTATTTT. This encodes CASSSSGGWADTQYF.

This sequence joins TRBV29-1 and TRBJ2-1, with D uncertain. The CDR3 is 13 amino acids. V was shortened by 4 bases and J by 2 bases, with 9 bases between the two germline ends. The germline CDR1 and CDR2 sequences are SQVTM and ANQGSEA. This chain's CDR3 is CSVAQLTYNEQFF. The CDR3 nucleotides are TGCAGCGTTGCTCAGTTAACCTACAATGAGCAGTTCTTC.

There are many counts of this clonotype. This sequence joins TRBV20-1 and TRBJ1-6, with D uncertain. The CDR3 is 15 residues long. With 6 bases removed from V and 6 bases from J, the gap between germline ends came to 18 bases. The germline gives CDR1 DFQATT, CDR2 SNEGSKA (reference sequence). Here the CDR3 reads CSASGPPGFNSPLHF. The CDR3 DNA is TGCAGTGCGTCCGGGCCCCCGGGTTTTAATTCACCCCTCCACTTT.

This clonotype has only a few counts. The junction and the germline gene differ at one end; a read error may be behind it. The gene calls are TRBV11-1 and TRBJ1-6; 8 positions match TRBD1. This CDR3 region has 13 residues. The germline CDR1 and CDR2 sequences are SGHAT and FQDESV (reference sequence). CDR3 sequence reads: CASSPGQGALLNF. The CDR3 DNA reads as TGTGCCAGCAGCCCCGGGCAGGGGGCCCTCCTCAACTTT.

The sample holds many counts of this clonotype. This sequence joins TRBV28 and TRBJ1-5; D possibly corresponds to TRBD1 (5 bases). CDR3 length: 15 amino acids. The V and J ends lost 6 bases and 3 bases respectively, with 15 bases between them. Germline V gives CDR1 MDHEN, CDR2 SYDVKM. CDR3 DNA sequence: TGTGCCAGCAGCCGTGACAGCCGATTCAATCAGCCCCAGCATTTT. It encodes CASSRDSRFNQPQHF.

The sample holds many counts of this clonotype. V usage is TRBV24-1 and J usage is TRBJ2-7; weak D call: TRBD1 (5 bases). Trimming left V 4 bases short and J 6 bases short, with 12 bases between. Per the germline V gene, CDR1 is KGHDR and CDR2 is SFDVKD. The CDR3 extends over 13 amino acids. The CDR3 here is CATSDSDRAEQYF. The CDR3 bases are TGTGCCACCAGTGACTCCGACAGAGCCGAGCAGTACTTC.

This clonotype showed up many times. A read error may produce the germline difference seen at one junction end. The rearrangement links TRBV7-7 to TRBJ2-3, with 11 nucleotides matching TRBD2. This CDR3 region has 15 residues. Germline V gives CDR1 SSHAT, CDR2 FNYEAQ (reference sequence). The CDR3 spells CASSLASGRLDTQYF. The CDR3 nucleotides are TGTGCTAGCAGCTTAGCTAGCGGGAGGCTGGATACGCAGTATTTT.

In its sample, this clonotype is medium-sized. The V and J genes are TRBV2 and TRBJ2-4, with a weak D call TRBD1 (5 bases). V shed 6 bases and J shed 12 bases, with 15 bases lying between them. Germline CDR1 SNHLY, CDR2 FYNNEI. This CDR3 spans 12 amino acids. Here the CDR3 reads CASRDLDIPQYF. The CDR3 bases are TGTGCCAGCAGAGACCTGGACATCCCTCAGTACTTC.